This T cell receptor beta chain was recovered during a study of spatial heterogeneity in lung cancer (dated by TCRdb to between 2018 and 2021). Turning to the overall study: More beta-chain than alpha-chain transcripts were consistently detected, likely reflecting higher beta-chain transcript abundance. In non-small cell lung cancer, the study made a quantitative comparison of TCR alpha and beta repertoires among multiple tumor regions, matched nontumor lung and blood. In the raw uncorrected reads, each unique combination of TCR and UMI appeared more than ten times on average. Both alpha and beta chains were TCR-sequenced in around 230 tumor regions, under 70 matched nontumor lung samples and some 50 PBMC samples obtained at surgery. TCR repertoire features were related to nonsynonymous mutation counts determined by whole-exome sequencing of tumor tissue. TCR transcript counts in tumor regions correlated strongly with a T cell transcriptional module score from matched bulk RNA-seq.

Sample time point, as interpreted from the label and publication: sample taken at primary tumor resection. The donors were fewer than 90 patients from the lung TRACERx cohort who had early-stage, untreated non-small cell lung cancer. TCR sequencing used whole RNA extracted from tumor and nontumor lung tissue, or from cryopreserved PBMC samples, without cell sorting. Only patients for whom sufficient RNA was available from at least two tumor regions were selected for TCR sequencing. A lung pathologist reviewed the tumor and adjacent nontumor lung specimens before the specimens were selected. This clonotype was counted at least ten times. Its cognate antigen has yet to be identified. No clone much larger than this one lies a single base away; base qualities are absent. Since the library was made to target alpha chains, this beta chain is a stray read and its abundance is not meaningful. Library preparation used 5' RACE. This sample was sequenced with a NextSeq 500. In the TCR library protocol, a unique molecular identifier was attached to each TCR cDNA molecule so that PCR and sequencing errors could be corrected. Per the source publication's procedure: TCR identification, UMI-based error correction and CDR3 extraction were all carried out with Decombinator tools. Expanded TCRs were defined as those above a frequency of 2 per 1,000, corresponding to the top 1% of the tumor frequency distribution. Expanded tumor TCRs were classed as regional if statistically deemed absent (corrected P<0.05) from at least one tumor region, otherwise ubiquitous. Rényi diversity was computed with the R vegan package after subsampling each repertoire 100 times to 5,000 TCRs. CDR3 similarity networks were built from amino acid triplet string-kernel similarity, connecting CDR3s with pairwise similarity above 0.82. TCRdb trimmed the raw reads at Q25, called clones with MiXCR and kept productive beta chains. Rows merge per CDR3 protein into single entries with the most common DNA and genes. The V and J calls and clone size come from TCRdb's table, not from the authors' own analysis. The sample has about 11,000 distinct CDR3 sequences on record, around 5.2% of them singletons. The ten largest make up roughly 12% of the sample.

General findings and caveats noted by the study authors: The number of expanded intratumoral alpha and beta TCRs correlated with the tumor nonsynonymous mutation count. TCR-seq coverage of tumor T cells was estimated to be only roughly 7% for alpha chains and more than 11% for beta chains. Counts of ubiquitous and regional expanded TCRs correlated with counts of ubiquitous and regional nonsynonymous mutations, respectively. Additional single-cell paired TCR alpha and beta sequencing was considered necessary to confirm, at a functional level, the hypothesis that regional TCRs recognize regional mutations.

This receptor was taken from a male donor with early-stage non-small cell lung cancer. The material sequenced was lung tumor tissue, taken at surgery.

The nucleotide sequence is given as TGTGCCAGCAGTTACCGGGATACGCAGTATTTT. Its protein reads: CASSYRDTQYF. The rearranged segments are TRBV6-2 or TRBV6-3 and TRBJ2-3; the D gene cannot be resolved reliably. According to the germline V gene, CDR1 reads MNHEY and CDR2 reads SVGEGT. From its cysteine to its phenylalanine, the CDR3 spans 11 amino acids. Only the CDR3 DNA is retained, 33 bases long and in frame from the first base. Trimming at the junction amounts to 2 bases on V and 6 bases on J, and the germline ends lie 3 bases apart.